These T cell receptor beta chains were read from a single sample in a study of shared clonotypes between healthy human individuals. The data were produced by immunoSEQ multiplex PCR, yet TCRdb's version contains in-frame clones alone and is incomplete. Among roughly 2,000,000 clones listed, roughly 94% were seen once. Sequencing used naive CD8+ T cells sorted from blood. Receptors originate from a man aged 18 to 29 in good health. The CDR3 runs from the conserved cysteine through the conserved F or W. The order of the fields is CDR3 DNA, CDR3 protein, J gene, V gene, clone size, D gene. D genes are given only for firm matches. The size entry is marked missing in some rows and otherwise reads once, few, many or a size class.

CDR3 DNA: TGTGCCAGTAGTGTGGGACTAGCGGGCTCCTACGAGCAGTACTTC; CDR3 protein: CASSVGLAGSYEQYF; J gene: TRBJ2-7; V gene: TRBV19; clone size: NA; D gene: TRBD2
CDR3 DNA: TGTGCCAGCAGTTTCACAACTTTGCACACTGAAGCTTTCTTT; CDR3 protein: CASSFTTLHTEAFF; J gene: TRBJ1-1; V gene: TRBV27; clone size: NA; D gene: NA
CDR3 DNA: TGCGCCAGCAGCGCTACTAGCGGGGGGGTCAATGAGCAGTTCTTC; CDR3 protein: CASSATSGGVNEQFF; J gene: TRBJ2-1; V gene: TRBV5-1; clone size: once; D gene: TRBD2
CDR3 DNA: TGTGCCAGCAGTTTATCCAGCGAGGGTAATCAGCCCCAGCATTTT; CDR3 protein: CASSLSSEGNQPQHF; J gene: TRBJ1-5; V gene: TRBV6-5; clone size: NA; D gene: NA
CDR3 DNA: TGTGCCAGCAGCCCGAGACTCTTAGACGGAGATTCACCCCTCCACTTT; CDR3 protein: CASSPRLLDGDSPLHF; J gene: TRBJ1-6; V gene: TRBV9; clone size: NA; D gene: NA
CDR3 DNA: TGTGCCAGCAGTTCGCGCCGGGACAGCCGAGACTACGAGCAGTACTTC; CDR3 protein: CASSSRRDSRDYEQYF; J gene: TRBJ2-7; V gene: TRBV28; clone size: NA; D gene: TRBD1
CDR3 DNA: TGTGCCAGCAGCCACGAAGGGGGATTTTTGGATGGCTACACCTTC; CDR3 protein: CASSHEGGFLDGYTF; J gene: TRBJ1-2; V gene: TRBV7-9; clone size: NA; D gene: NA
CDR3 DNA: TGTGCCATCAGTGGAACACAGGGGGCCCTCTCTTACGAGCAGTACTTC; CDR3 protein: CAISGTQGALSYEQYF; J gene: TRBJ2-7; V gene: TRBV10-3; clone size: NA; D gene: TRBD1
CDR3 DNA: TGTGCCAGCAGCCCAGGCACGGATGCCTACGAGCAGTACTTC; CDR3 protein: CASSPGTDAYEQYF; J gene: TRBJ2-7; V gene: TRBV7-9; clone size: NA; D gene: NA
CDR3 DNA: TGTGCCAGTAGTATAGAACCAGGGGGGAAAGACGGGGAGCTGTTTTTT; CDR3 protein: CASSIEPGGKDGELFF; J gene: TRBJ2-2; V gene: TRBV19; clone size: NA; D gene: NA
CDR3 DNA: TGTGCCAGCAGTTACACCCGGACTAGCGCCCACTACGAGCAGTACTTC; CDR3 protein: CASSYTRTSAHYEQYF; J gene: TRBJ2-7; V gene: TRBV6-5; clone size: NA; D gene: TRBD2
CDR3 DNA: TGTGCCAGCAGTTACGGGCTAGCGGTTGAGCAGTTCTTC; CDR3 protein: CASSYGLAVEQFF; J gene: TRBJ2-1; V gene: TRBV6-6; clone size: NA; D gene: TRBD2
CDR3 DNA: TGTGCCAGCAGTCCGCTAAGAGTAGCGGGAGAGGCCGGGGAGCTGTTTTTT; CDR3 protein: CASSPLRVAGEAGELFF; J gene: TRBJ2-2; V gene: TRBV27; clone size: NA; D gene: TRBD2
CDR3 DNA: TGTGCCGCGCTTCAGGGGGCCTCTGAAGCTTTCTTT; CDR3 protein: CAALQGASEAFF; J gene: TRBJ1-1; V gene: TRBV15; clone size: NA; D gene: TRBD1
CDR3 DNA: TGTGCCAGCAGCTTGTCCGTTCAGGGGTACGAGCAGTACTTC; CDR3 protein: CASSLSVQGYEQYF; J gene: TRBJ2-7; V gene: TRBV7-9; clone size: NA; D gene: NA
CDR3 DNA: TGTGCCAGCAGTTTAGGAACGTCGAATTCACCCCTCCACTTT; CDR3 protein: CASSLGTSNSPLHF; J gene: TRBJ1-6; V gene: TRBV28; clone size: NA; D gene: NA
CDR3 DNA: TGCAGCGTTGAATCGTGGGGCAAGGGAAACTATGGCTACACCTTC; CDR3 protein: CSVESWGKGNYGYTF; J gene: TRBJ1-2; V gene: TRBV29-1; clone size: NA; D gene: NA
CDR3 DNA: TGTGCCAGCAGCTTAGCGCTAGACCGCTACGAGCAGTACTTC; CDR3 protein: CASSLALDRYEQYF; J gene: TRBJ2-7; V gene: TRBV7-2; clone size: NA; D gene: NA
CDR3 DNA: TGCGCCAGCAGCTTGGTGGGAGAAGAGACCCAGTACTTC; CDR3 protein: CASSLVGEETQYF; J gene: TRBJ2-5; V gene: TRBV5-1; clone size: NA; D gene: NA
CDR3 DNA: TGCAGCGTTGAAGATGAGGACAGTAACTATGGCTACACCTTC; CDR3 protein: CSVEDEDSNYGYTF; J gene: TRBJ1-2; V gene: TRBV29-1; clone size: NA; D gene: NA
CDR3 DNA: TGTGCCAGCAGTTTAAGGGGTGTTAACTATGGCTACACCTTC; CDR3 protein: CASSLRGVNYGYTF; J gene: TRBJ1-2; V gene: TRBV28; clone size: NA; D gene: NA
CDR3 DNA: TGTGCCAGCAGCCAGACAGGGGCCAGCAATCAGCCCCAGCATTTT; CDR3 protein: CASSQTGASNQPQHF; J gene: TRBJ1-5; V gene: TRBV9; clone size: NA; D gene: TRBD1
CDR3 DNA: TGTGCCAGCAGTTACGGGGTAGCGGGGACCTACAATGAGCAGTTCTTC; CDR3 protein: CASSYGVAGTYNEQFF; J gene: TRBJ2-1; V gene: TRBV28; clone size: NA; D gene: TRBD2
CDR3 DNA: TGTGCCCTAGGGACTAGCGGGGGAGGGCCAGAGACCCAGTACTTC; CDR3 protein: CALGTSGGGPETQYF; J gene: TRBJ2-5; V gene: TRBV2; clone size: NA; D gene: TRBD2
CDR3 DNA: TGCGCCAGCAGCCAGGCCCTCGGGACTAACGGGCACTACGAGCAGTACTTC; CDR3 protein: CASSQALGTNGHYEQYF; J gene: TRBJ2-7; V gene: TRBV4-1; clone size: NA; D gene: TRBD2
CDR3 DNA: TGTGCCAGCAGTCCCGGGACAGGTCTGAGGAACACTGAAGCTTTCTTT; CDR3 protein: CASSPGTGLRNTEAFF; J gene: TRBJ1-1; V gene: TRBV27; clone size: NA; D gene: TRBD1
CDR3 DNA: TGTGCCAGCAGCTTAGATCGAATTGCGTTAGGAGGGTATACTGAAGCTTTCTTT; CDR3 protein: CASSLDRIALGGYTEAFF; J gene: TRBJ1-1; V gene: TRBV11-2; clone size: NA; D gene: NA
CDR3 DNA: TGTGCCACCTCCGAGGGCCCCGCCGGGGAGCTGTTTTTT; CDR3 protein: CATSEGPAGELFF; J gene: TRBJ2-2; V gene: TRBV2; clone size: once; D gene: NA
CDR3 DNA: TGTGCCAGCAGTTACCCATCCCACGAGCAGTACTTC; CDR3 protein: CASSYPSHEQYF; J gene: TRBJ2-7; V gene: TRBV6-6; clone size: NA; D gene: NA
CDR3 DNA: TGTGCCTGGAGTGTAGGGCAGCCTTACGAGCAGTACTTC; CDR3 protein: CAWSVGQPYEQYF; J gene: TRBJ2-7; V gene: TRBV30; clone size: NA; D gene: NA
CDR3 DNA: TGTGCCAGCAGTGATTGGGGGGGCGGCTATGGCTACACCTTC; CDR3 protein: CASSDWGGGYGYTF; J gene: TRBJ1-2; V gene: TRBV2; clone size: NA; D gene: NA
CDR3 DNA: TGTGCCAGCGGCATAGGGGGAGACAAGTACTTC; CDR3 protein: CASGIGGDKYF; J gene: TRBJ2-7; V gene: TRBV5-6; clone size: NA; D gene: NA
CDR3 DNA: TGCGCCAGCAGCCAAGTCTGGGACTCTGGAAACACCATATATTTT; CDR3 protein: CASSQVWDSGNTIYF; J gene: TRBJ1-3; V gene: TRBV4-3; clone size: NA; D gene: NA
CDR3 DNA: TGTGCCAGCAGCGCCGCCCCGGTGGATACGCAGTATTTT; CDR3 protein: CASSAAPVDTQYF; J gene: TRBJ2-3; V gene: TRBV5-6; clone size: NA; D gene: NA
CDR3 DNA: TGCGCCAGCAGCTCAAGACTAGCGGCAGAGACCCAGTACTTC; CDR3 protein: CASSSRLAAETQYF; J gene: TRBJ2-5; V gene: TRBV5-1; clone size: NA; D gene: TRBD2
CDR3 DNA: TGTGCCAGCAGTTTCCCCGGGGAAGCTCCCTACGAGCAGTACTTC; CDR3 protein: CASSFPGEAPYEQYF; J gene: TRBJ2-7; V gene: TRBV11-2; clone size: once; D gene: NA
CDR3 DNA: TGTGCCAGCAGTCTGCTCGGGGGGGGCCCCTCCTACGAGCAGTACTTC; CDR3 protein: CASSLLGGGPSYEQYF; J gene: TRBJ2-7; V gene: TRBV27; clone size: NA; D gene: TRBD2
CDR3 DNA: TGCGCCAGCAGCCAAGTAGAACAGGGGCGATCACCCCTCCACTTT; CDR3 protein: CASSQVEQGRSPLHF; J gene: TRBJ1-6; V gene: TRBV4-1; clone size: NA; D gene: TRBD1
CDR3 DNA: TGTGCCAGCAGCCCCGCGGCGTTCTCCTACAATGAGCAGTTCTTC; CDR3 protein: CASSPAAFSYNEQFF; J gene: TRBJ2-1; V gene: TRBV27; clone size: NA; D gene: NA
CDR3 DNA: TGCGCCAGCAGCCAAGGACAGGGGGCTTCCGGGGAGCTGTTTTTT; CDR3 protein: CASSQGQGASGELFF; J gene: TRBJ2-2; V gene: TRBV4-1; clone size: once; D gene: TRBD1
CDR3 DNA: TGTGCCAGCAGCTTGGCCGGGTCTGAGCAGTTCTTC; CDR3 protein: CASSLAGSEQFF; J gene: TRBJ2-1; V gene: TRBV5-6; clone size: NA; D gene: NA
CDR3 DNA: TGTGCCAGCACCTCGGGACAGAATTCTTACAATGAGCAGTTCTTC; CDR3 protein: CASTSGQNSYNEQFF; J gene: TRBJ2-1; V gene: TRBV5-4; clone size: NA; D gene: TRBD1
CDR3 DNA: TGCGCCAGTAGGGCTAGCGGACGGAGCTCCTACAATGAGCAGTTCTTC; CDR3 protein: CASRASGRSSYNEQFF; J gene: TRBJ2-1; V gene: TRBV5-1; clone size: once; D gene: TRBD2
CDR3 DNA: TGTGCCAGCAGCCTAACAGATAGCAATCAGCCCCAGCATTTT; CDR3 protein: CASSLTDSNQPQHF; J gene: TRBJ1-5; V gene: TRBV9; clone size: NA; D gene: NA
CDR3 DNA: TGTGCCAGCAGCTTGTCTCCCATGGGCCCGGACCCCTACGAGCAGTACTTC; CDR3 protein: CASSLSPMGPDPYEQYF; J gene: TRBJ2-7; V gene: TRBV11-2; clone size: NA; D gene: NA
CDR3 DNA: TGTGCCAGCAGGGACAGCAGCTCCTACAATGAGCAGTTCTTC; CDR3 protein: CASRDSSSYNEQFF; J gene: TRBJ2-1; V gene: TRBV11-2; clone size: NA; D gene: NA
CDR3 DNA: TGTGCCAGCAGAAAGACTAGCGGGGACTACAATGAGCAGTTCTTC; CDR3 protein: CASRKTSGDYNEQFF; J gene: TRBJ2-1; V gene: TRBV6-5; clone size: NA; D gene: TRBD2
CDR3 DNA: TGTGCCAGCAGCGCCCTCGGAAACACCATATATTTT; CDR3 protein: CASSALGNTIYF; J gene: TRBJ1-3; V gene: TRBV9; clone size: NA; D gene: NA
CDR3 DNA: TGTGCCAGCAGCGAGGGATTCTACACAGATACGCAGTATTTT; CDR3 protein: CASSEGFYTDTQYF; J gene: TRBJ2-3; V gene: TRBV9; clone size: NA; D gene: NA
CDR3 DNA: TGTGCTAGTGGTTTGACAGAGACCCAGTACTTC; CDR3 protein: CASGLTETQYF; J gene: TRBJ2-5; V gene: TRBV12-5; clone size: NA; D gene: NA